The 15 T cell receptor beta chains presented below share a single source sample, sequenced in a study of breast tumors, draining lymph nodes, adjacent tissues. Samples came from axillary lymph nodes draining the breast cancer. TCRdb reanalysed the multiplex PCR reads using MiXCR and keeps one entry per CDR3 protein. Seen here are some 230,000 distinct CDR3 sequences, under 40% observed once, and the top ten hold about 3.3%. Sequencing used axillary lymph node tissue. The source of these receptors is a female donor with breast cancer. Some clones in this sample may be carry-over from other donors' samples.

This clonotype was detected ten times or more. The J gene is TRBJ2-3, the V gene TRBV9, with 11 bases that match TRBD2. V shed 4 bases and J 1 base; nucleotides not matched to a gene: 5. In germline, CDR1 is SGDLS, CDR2 YYNGEE. The CDR3 loop spans 16 amino acids. The CDR3: CASSTGTSGRTDTQYF. The CDR3, as DNA: TGTGCCAGCAGCACCGGGACTAGCGGACGCACAGATACGCAGTATTTT.

The CDR3 nucleotides are TGTGCCAGCAGCGCGCGACAGGGGGGGACTGAAGCTTTCTTT. As protein: CASSARQGGTEAFF. V gene TRBV7-8 combines with J gene TRBJ1-1, with 9 positions matching TRBD1. Germline CDR1 SGHVS, CDR2 FQNEAQ. The CDR3 runs to 14 residues. Losses at the gene ends were 5 bases for V and 5 bases for J; bases not matched to a gene: 6.

Concerning this clonotype itself: This may come from a read error, since a much larger clone is one base off. The chain is built from TRBV20-1 and TRBJ1-2, with D uncertain. CDR1 is DFQATT, CDR2 SNEGSKA, per germline (reference sequence). This CDR3 region has 12 residues. CDR3 loop: CSAADGLYGSTF. The CDR3 region has the DNA TGCAGTGCCGCGGACGGGCTCTATGGCTCCACCTTC.

On this clonotype itself: One end of the junction does not line up with germline, which may come from a read error. The chain has TRBV6-2 or TRBV6-3 and TRBJ1-2; D ambiguous. The CDR3 is 15 residues long. CDR1 and CDR2 (germline): MNHEY, SVGEGT. The CDR3 DNA is TGTGCCAGCAGTCACTCGTACAGCTCTAACTATGGCTACACCTTC. Its protein product is CASSHSYSSNYGYTF.

This clonotype was observed a few times. A much larger clone sits a single nucleotide away, making a read error possible. The rearrangement joins TRBV7-9 to TRBJ1-3; tentatively, D is TRBD1 (5 bases). Germline lookup yields CDR1 SEHNR and CDR2 FQNEAQ (reference sequence). The CDR3 extends over 18 amino acids. The CDR3, as DNA: TGTGCCAGCAGCTTAAGACAGCATGCACAATCCTCTGGACACACCATATATTTT. Translated, it gives CASSLRQHAQSSGHTIYF.

V and J are TRBV29-1 and TRBJ2-5; 7 bases map to TRBD2. Germline-derived CDR1 and CDR2 are SQVTM and ANQGSEA. This CDR3 is 13 amino acids long. Unmatched junction bases numbered 8, after V lost 6 bases and J lost 4 bases. This CDR3 reads CSVALADRETQYF. The CDR3 DNA reads TGCAGCGTGGCTCTAGCGGACCGAGAGACCCAGTACTTC.

This clonotype was observed many times. J is TRBJ2-3 and V is TRBV2; 10 bases are shared with TRBD2. The germline gives CDR1 SNHLY, CDR2 FYNNEI. With V trimmed by 2 bases and J by 1 base, 0 bases remained unmatched. This CDR3 is built from 15 residues. CDR3 loop: CASSELAGGTDTQYF. Written as DNA, the CDR3 is TGTGCCAGCAGTGAACTAGCGGGGGGCACAGATACGCAGTATTTT. Variable domain in full (rest from reference TRBV2 and TRBJ2-3): EPEVTQTPSHQVTQMGQEVILRCVPISNHLYFYWYRQILGQKVEFLVSFYNNEISEKSEIFDDQFSVERPDGSNFTLKIRSTKLEDSAMYFCASSELAGGTDTQYFGPGTRLTVL.

For the CDR3, the DNA is TGTGCCAGCAGCTTCACTCCGGGATCGTCAACTAATGAAAAACTGTTTTTT. Its protein product is CASSFTPGSSTNEKLFF. The chain recombines TRBV5-5 with TRBJ1-4, with D unresolved. The CDR3 extends over 17 amino acids. Germline CDR1 and CDR2: SGHKS and YYEKEE (reference sequence). V was shortened by 2 bases and J by 0 bases, with 14 bases between the two germline ends.

The chain has TRBV27 and TRBJ2-7, with TRBD2 identical over 8 bases. This CDR3 contains 15 residues. Germline loops: CDR1 MNHEY, CDR2 SMNVEV (reference sequence). J was trimmed by 3 bases and V by 1 base; bases with no gene match: 5. The CDR3: CASSLWAGLVYEQYF. The DNA for the CDR3 is TGTGCCAGCAGTTTATGGGCGGGACTAGTCTACGAGCAGTACTTC.

The J gene is TRBJ2-7, the V gene TRBV15; tentatively, D is TRBD1 (5 bases). V lost 3 bases and J lost 4, with 13 bases in between. Germline-derived CDR1 and CDR2 are LNHNV and YYDKDF (reference sequence). The CDR3 has 14 residues. This CDR3 is CATSSQQVWYEQYF. The CDR3 DNA follows: TGTGCCACCAGCAGCCAACAGGTCTGGTACGAGCAGTACTTC.

This clonotype occurred many times. The CDR3 loop reads CSANRDLSYEQYF. DNA for the CDR3: TGCAGTGCTAATCGGGACCTCTCCTACGAGCAGTACTTC. The rearrangement joins TRBV20-1 to TRBJ2-7; D is perhaps TRBD1 or TRBD2 (5 bases each). V lost 4 bases and J 0 bases, leaving 10 bases between the germline ends. The CDR3 contains 13 residues. The V gene's germline CDR1 is DFQATT and CDR2 SNEGSKA (reference sequence).

This clonotype was found a few times. This sequence may be a read error, since a much larger clone differs from it by one base. The chain employs TRBV20-1 and TRBJ2-5; the D is unclear. Germline assignment: CDR1 DFQATT and CDR2 SNEGSKA (reference sequence). The CDR3 consists of 12 residues. DNA for the CDR3: TGCAGTGCTAGCCCCGGAACTTTGACCCCGTACTTC. Translated: CSASPGTLTPYF.

This clonotype was seen at least ten times. The CDR3 sequence is CASRLTGDLGTQYF. DNA of the CDR3: TGTGCCAGCAGACTGACAGGGGATTTGGGGACCCAGTACTTC. The rearrangement joins TRBV7-9 to TRBJ2-5, with TRBD1 identical over 8 bases. CDR1 and CDR2 (germline): SEHNR, FQNEAQ (reference sequence). CDR3 length: 14 amino acids. Trimming took 6 bases from V and 7 from J; bases not matched to a gene: 10.

This clonotype was seen many times. The chain couples TRBV5-1 to TRBJ2-3; D is unresolved. V shed 1 base and J shed 3 bases, with 3 bases lying between them. This CDR3 has 12 amino acids. The germline CDR1 and CDR2 sequences are SGHRS and YFSETQ. CDR3 DNA: TGCGCCAGCAGCTTGTATACAGATACGCAGTATTTT. Translated, it gives CASSLYTDTQYF.

This clonotype was seen repeatedly, ten times or more. This chain joins TRBV20-1 and TRBJ2-5, with 8 bases identical to TRBD2. CDR3 length equals 15 residues. V shed 3 bases, J shed 5 bases, and the junction held 11 bases outside the gene matches. CDR1 is DFQATT, CDR2 SNEGSKA, per germline (reference sequence). The CDR3 here is CSAREPGGARETQYF. CDR3 bases: TGCAGTGCTAGGGAGCCCGGGGGGGCACGGGAGACCCAGTACTTC.